This T cell receptor (beta chain) stems from a study of breast tumors, draining lymph nodes, adjacent tissues. V dropped 5 bases and J dropped 4 bases, with 11 bases sitting between them. In germline, CDR1 is MDHEN, CDR2 SYDVKM. This CDR3 is 14 amino acids long. TCRdb re-analysed the multiplex PCR reads in MiXCR, keeping a single row per CDR3 protein. This repertoire shows 30,000 to 40,000 distinct CDR3 sequences, over 30% found once; its top ten account for approximately 10%. The chain joins TRBV28 to TRBJ1-4; D possibly corresponds to TRBD1 (5 bases). Specimen: breast tumor tissue. The sequence was collected from a female donor with breast cancer. Some clones in this sample may be carry-over from other donors' samples. The CDR3 bases are TGTGCCAGCAGTGGGGGAGTGGGTAATGAAAAACTGTTTTTT. It yields the protein CASSGGVGNEKLFF. Complete variable domain (other parts from reference TRBV28 and TRBJ1-4): DVKVTQSSRYLVKRTGEKVFLECVQDMDHENMFWYRQDPGLGLRLIYFSYDVKMKEKGDIPEGYSVSREKKERFSLILESASTNQTSMYLCASSGGVGNEKLFFGSGTQLSVL.